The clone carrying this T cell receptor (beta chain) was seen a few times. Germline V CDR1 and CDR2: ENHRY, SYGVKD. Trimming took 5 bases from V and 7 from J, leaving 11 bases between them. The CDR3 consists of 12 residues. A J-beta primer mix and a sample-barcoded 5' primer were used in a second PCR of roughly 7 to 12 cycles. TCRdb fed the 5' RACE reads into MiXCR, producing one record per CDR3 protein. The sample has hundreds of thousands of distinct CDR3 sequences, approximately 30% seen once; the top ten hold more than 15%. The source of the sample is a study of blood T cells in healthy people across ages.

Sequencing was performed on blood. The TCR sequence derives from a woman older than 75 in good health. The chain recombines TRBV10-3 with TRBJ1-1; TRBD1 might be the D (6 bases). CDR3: CAISRTDDEAFF. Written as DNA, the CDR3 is TGTGCCATCAGTCGGACAGACGATGAAGCTTTCTTT.